This T cell receptor (beta chain) is from a study of blood T cells in healthy people across ages. Study results and limitations: In older individuals, TCR beta diversity per million T cells was lower, falling roughly linearly with age. Strong correlation existed between TCR beta diversity and naive T cell percentage.

The ends were cut back, 0 bases at V and 5 bases at J, with 7 bases in the middle. Germline V gene data show CDR1 as DFQATT and CDR2 as SNEGSKA (reference sequence). This CDR3 is 12 amino acids long. Concerning this clonotype itself: Its antigen remains unidentified.

A second roughly 6 to 11 cycle PCR used barcoded and J-beta primers. A single record per CDR3 protein comes from TCRdb applying MiXCR to the 5' RACE reads. Of approximately 1.5 million distinct CDR3 sequences listed, around 40% are singletons. The draw of peripheral blood yielded roughly 9.4 milliliters from each donor. Samples each yielded at least 5 micrograms of total RNA. Sequencing was performed on blood. The sequence derives from a woman in her late teens or twenties in good health. The rearrangement uses TRBV20-1 and TRBJ1-2; no clear D gene. In nucleotides, the CDR3 is TGCAGTGCTAGAGATTGGACGTATGGCTACACCTTC. Translation gives CSARDWTYGYTF.